This T cell receptor beta chain comes out of a study of cytomegalovirus exposure and HLA in healthy donors. The study's findings and limits: Rare TCR sequences predominated, though certain public TCRs were found in many donors.

TCRdb's table, derived via immunoSEQ multiplex PCR, lists solely in-frame clones and lacks some. Seen here are some 60,000 clones, more than 90% observed once, and the top ten hold approximately 0.9%. In regard to this clone: Its antigen is still unknown.

What was sequenced was PBMCs. This TCR came from a man between 18 and 29 years old in good health and CMV-seronegative.

The CDR3 spells CASRPPRTGENNEQFF. CDR3 DNA: TGTGCCAGCAGACCCCCCCGAACAGGGGAAAACAATGAGCAGTTCTTC. The chain carries TRBV28 and TRBJ2-1, with TRBD1 matching over 7 bases. This CDR3 contains 16 residues. Germline lookup yields CDR1 MDHEN and CDR2 SYDVKM. V lost 6 bases, J lost 5 bases, and 13 bases stayed unmatched. Looking up the rest from reference TRBV28 and TRBJ2-1 gives the full variable domain: DVKVTQSSRYLVKRTGEKVFLECVQDMDHENMFWYRQDPGLGLRLIYFSYDVKMKEKGDIPEGYSVSREKKERFSLILESASTNQTSMYLCASRPPRTGENNEQFFGPGTRLTVL.